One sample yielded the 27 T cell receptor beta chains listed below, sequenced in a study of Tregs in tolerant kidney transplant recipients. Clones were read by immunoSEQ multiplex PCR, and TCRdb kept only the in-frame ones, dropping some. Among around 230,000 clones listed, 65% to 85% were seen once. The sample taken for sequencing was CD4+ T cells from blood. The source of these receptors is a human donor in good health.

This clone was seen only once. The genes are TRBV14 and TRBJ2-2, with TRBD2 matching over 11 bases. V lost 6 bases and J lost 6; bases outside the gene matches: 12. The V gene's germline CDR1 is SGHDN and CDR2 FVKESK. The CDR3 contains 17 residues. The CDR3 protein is CASSRKVGLADSGELFF. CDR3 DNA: TGTGCCAGCAGTCGCAAAGTGGGACTAGCGGACTCCGGGGAGCTGTTTTTT.

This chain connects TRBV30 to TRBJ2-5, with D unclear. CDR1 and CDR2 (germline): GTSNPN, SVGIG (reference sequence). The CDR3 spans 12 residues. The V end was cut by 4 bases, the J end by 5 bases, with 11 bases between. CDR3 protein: CAWKRPSETQYF. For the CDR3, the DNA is TGTGCCTGGAAAAGACCTTCGGAGACCCAGTACTTC.

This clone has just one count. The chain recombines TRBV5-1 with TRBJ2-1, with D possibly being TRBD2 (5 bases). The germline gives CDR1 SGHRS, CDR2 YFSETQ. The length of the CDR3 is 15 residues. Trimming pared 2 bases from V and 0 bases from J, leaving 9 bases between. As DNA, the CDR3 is TGCGCCAGCAGCTTTCTAAGCGGCTCCTACAATGAGCAGTTCTTC. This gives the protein CASSFLSGSYNEQFF. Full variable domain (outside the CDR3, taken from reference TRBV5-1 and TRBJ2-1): KAGVTQTPRYLIKTRGQQVTLSCSPISGHRSVSWYQQTPGQGLQFLFEYFSETQRNKGNFPGRFSGRQFSNSRSEMNVSTLELGDSALYLCASSFLSGSYNEQFFGPGTRLTVL.

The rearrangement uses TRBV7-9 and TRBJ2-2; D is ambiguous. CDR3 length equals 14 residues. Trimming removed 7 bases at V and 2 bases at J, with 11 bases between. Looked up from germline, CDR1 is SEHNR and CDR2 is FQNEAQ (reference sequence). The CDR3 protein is CASTAWTNTGELFF. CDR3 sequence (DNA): TGTGCCAGCACCGCGTGGACCAACACCGGGGAGCTGTTTTTT.

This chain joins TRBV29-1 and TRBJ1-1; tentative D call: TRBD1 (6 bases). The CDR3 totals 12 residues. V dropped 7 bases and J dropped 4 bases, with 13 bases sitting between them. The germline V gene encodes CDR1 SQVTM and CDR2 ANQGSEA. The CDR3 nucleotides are TGCAGCGCCATTACAGGGTCCACTGAAGCTTTCTTT. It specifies CSAITGSTEAFF.

CDR3 sequence reads: CASSLEGDGSNQPQHF. The CDR3, as DNA: TGTGCCAGCAGCTTAGAAGGCGATGGGAGCAATCAGCCCCAGCATTTT. This chain uses TRBV7-9 with TRBJ1-5; D unresolved. From germline, CDR1 is SEHNR and CDR2 FQNEAQ (reference sequence). This CDR3 is built from 16 residues. The V end lost 1 base, the J end lost 1 base, and 11 bases lay between the germline ends.

The CDR3 DNA follows: TGTGCCAGCAGTAAGGGAGGGGGTCGGAGCAATCAGCCCCAGCATTTT. It specifies CASSKGGGRSNQPQHF. The chain couples TRBV2 to TRBJ1-5; TRBD1 might be the D (6 bases). The V gene's germline CDR1 is SNHLY and CDR2 FYNNEI. V lost 5 bases to trimming and J lost 1 base, with 15 bases between them. The CDR3 totals 16 residues.

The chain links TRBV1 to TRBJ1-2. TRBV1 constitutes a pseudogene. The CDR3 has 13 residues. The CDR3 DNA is TGCACCAGCAGCCATCCGGGACTATATGGCTACACCTTC. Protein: CTSSHPGLYGYTF.

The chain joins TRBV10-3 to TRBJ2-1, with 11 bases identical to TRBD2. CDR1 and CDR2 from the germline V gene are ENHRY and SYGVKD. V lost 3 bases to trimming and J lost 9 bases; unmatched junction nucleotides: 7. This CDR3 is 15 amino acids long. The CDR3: CAISDLLAGGGEQFF. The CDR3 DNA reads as TGTGCCATCAGTGATCTCCTAGCGGGGGGAGGTGAGCAGTTCTTC.

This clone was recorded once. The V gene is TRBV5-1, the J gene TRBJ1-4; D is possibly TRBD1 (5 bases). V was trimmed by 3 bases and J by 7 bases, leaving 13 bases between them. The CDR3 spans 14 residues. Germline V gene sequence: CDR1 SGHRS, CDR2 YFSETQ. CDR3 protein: CASSSSGTGEKLFF. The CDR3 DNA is TGCGCCAGCAGCTCGTCCGGGACGGGTGAAAAACTGTTTTTT.

The CDR3 region is CASISRATRGTEAFF. CDR3 DNA: TGTGCCAGCATTTCCAGGGCCACCAGGGGTACTGAAGCTTTCTTT. The genes are TRBV21-1 and TRBJ1-1; TRBD1, as called in the table, went unchecked against the DNA. TRBV21-1 has pseudogene status. The length of the CDR3 is 15 residues.

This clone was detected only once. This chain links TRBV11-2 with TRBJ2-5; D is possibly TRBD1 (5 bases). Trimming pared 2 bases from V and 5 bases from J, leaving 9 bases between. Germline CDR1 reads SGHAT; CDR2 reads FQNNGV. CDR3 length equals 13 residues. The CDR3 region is CASSLRRAETQYF. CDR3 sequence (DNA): TGTGCCAGCAGCTTACGCAGGGCGGAGACCCAGTACTTC.

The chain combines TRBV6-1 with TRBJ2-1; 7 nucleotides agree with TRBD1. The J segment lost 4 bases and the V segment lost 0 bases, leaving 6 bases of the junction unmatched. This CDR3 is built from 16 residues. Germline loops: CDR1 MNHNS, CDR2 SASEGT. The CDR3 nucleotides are TGTGCCAGCAGTGAAGCACCCGGGACAGCTTACAATGAGCAGTTCTTC. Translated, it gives CASSEAPGTAYNEQFF.

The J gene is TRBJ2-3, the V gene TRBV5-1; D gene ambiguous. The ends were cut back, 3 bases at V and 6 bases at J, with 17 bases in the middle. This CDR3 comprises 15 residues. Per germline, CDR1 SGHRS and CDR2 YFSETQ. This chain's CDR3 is CASSSLVRREDTQYF. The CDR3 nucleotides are TGCGCCAGCAGCTCCTTGGTGCGGCGCGAGGATACGCAGTATTTT.

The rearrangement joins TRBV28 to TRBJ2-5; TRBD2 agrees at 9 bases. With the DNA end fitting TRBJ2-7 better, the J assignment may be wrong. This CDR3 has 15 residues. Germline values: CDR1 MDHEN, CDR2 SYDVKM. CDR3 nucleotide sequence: TGTGCCAGCAGCTCAATAGCGGGAGTTTACTACGAGCAGTACTTC. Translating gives CASSSIAGVYYEQYF.

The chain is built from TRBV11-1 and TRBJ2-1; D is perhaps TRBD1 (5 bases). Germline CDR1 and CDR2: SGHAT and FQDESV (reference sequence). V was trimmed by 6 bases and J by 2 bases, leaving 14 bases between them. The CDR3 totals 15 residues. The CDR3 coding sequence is TGTGCCAGCAGGCCGACAGCCACTGCCTACAATGAGCAGTTCTTC. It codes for CASRPTATAYNEQFF.

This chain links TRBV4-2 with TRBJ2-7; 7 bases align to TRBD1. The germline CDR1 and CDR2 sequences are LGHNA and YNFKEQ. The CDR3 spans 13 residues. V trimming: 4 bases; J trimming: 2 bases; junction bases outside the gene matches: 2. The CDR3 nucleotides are TGTGCCAGCAGCCCCGGACAGGCCTACGAGCAGTACTTC. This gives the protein CASSPGQAYEQYF.

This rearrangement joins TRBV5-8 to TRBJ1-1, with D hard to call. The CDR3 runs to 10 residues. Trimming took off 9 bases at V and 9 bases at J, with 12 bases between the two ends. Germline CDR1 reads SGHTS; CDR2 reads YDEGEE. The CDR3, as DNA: TGTGCCACGACCGGAGGACAAGCTTTCTTT. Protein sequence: CATTGGQAFF. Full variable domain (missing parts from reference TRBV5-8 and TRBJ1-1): EAGVTQSPTHLIKTRGQQATLRCSPISGHTSVYWYQQALGLGLQFLLWYDEGEERNRGNFPPRFSGRQFPNYSSELNVNALELEDSALYLCATTGGQAFFGQGTRLTVV.

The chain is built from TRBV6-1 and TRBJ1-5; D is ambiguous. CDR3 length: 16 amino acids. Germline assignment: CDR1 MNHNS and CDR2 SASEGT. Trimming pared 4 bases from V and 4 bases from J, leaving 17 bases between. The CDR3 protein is CASSVKTSANNQPQHF. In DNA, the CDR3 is TGTGCCAGCAGTGTAAAGACCAGCGCCAATAATCAGCCCCAGCATTTT.

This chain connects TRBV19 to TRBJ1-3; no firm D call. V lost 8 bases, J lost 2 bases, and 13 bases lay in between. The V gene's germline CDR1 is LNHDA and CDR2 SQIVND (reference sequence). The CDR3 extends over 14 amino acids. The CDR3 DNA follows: TGTGCCAGTGTTCGGGGAGATACTGGAAACACCATATATTTT. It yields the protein CASVRGDTGNTIYF.

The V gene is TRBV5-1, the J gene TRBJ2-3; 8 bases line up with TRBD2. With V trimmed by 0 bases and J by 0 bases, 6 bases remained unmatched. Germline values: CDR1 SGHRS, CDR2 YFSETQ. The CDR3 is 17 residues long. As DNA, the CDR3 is TGCGCCAGCAGCTTGGTGGGTAGCGGGGTCAGCACAGATACGCAGTATTTT. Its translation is CASSLVGSGVSTDTQYF. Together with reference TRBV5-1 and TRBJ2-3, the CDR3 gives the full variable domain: KAGVTQTPRYLIKTRGQQVTLSCSPISGHRSVSWYQQTPGQGLQFLFEYFSETQRNKGNFPGRFSGRQFSNSRSEMNVSTLELGDSALYLCASSLVGSGVSTDTQYFGPGTRLTVL.

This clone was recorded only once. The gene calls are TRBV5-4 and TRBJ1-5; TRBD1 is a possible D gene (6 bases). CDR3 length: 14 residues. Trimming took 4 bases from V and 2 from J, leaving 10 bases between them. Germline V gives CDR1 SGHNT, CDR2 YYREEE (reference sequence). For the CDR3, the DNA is TGTGCCAGCAGCCAACAGGGTGGCAATCAGCCCCAGCATTTT. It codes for CASSQQGGNQPQHF. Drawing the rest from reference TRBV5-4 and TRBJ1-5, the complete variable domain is ETGVTQSPTHLIKTRGQQVTLRCSSQSGHNTVSWYQQALGQGPQFIFQYYREEENGRGNFPPRFSGLQFPNYSSELNVNALELDDSALYLCASSQQGGNQPQHFGDGTRLSIL.

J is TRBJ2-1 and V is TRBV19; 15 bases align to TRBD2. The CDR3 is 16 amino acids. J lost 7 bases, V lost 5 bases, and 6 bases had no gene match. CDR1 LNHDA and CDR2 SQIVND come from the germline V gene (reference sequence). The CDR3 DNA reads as TGTGCCAGTAGTTCCCCGGGACTAGCGGGAGGAAATGAGCAGTTCTTC. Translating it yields CASSSPGLAGGNEQFF. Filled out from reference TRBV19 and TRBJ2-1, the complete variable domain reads DGGITQSPKYLFRKEGQNVTLSCEQNLNHDAMYWYRQDPGQGLRLIYYSQIVNDFQKGDIAEGYSVSREKKESFPLTVTSAQKNPTAFYLCASSSPGLAGGNEQFFGPGTRLTVL.

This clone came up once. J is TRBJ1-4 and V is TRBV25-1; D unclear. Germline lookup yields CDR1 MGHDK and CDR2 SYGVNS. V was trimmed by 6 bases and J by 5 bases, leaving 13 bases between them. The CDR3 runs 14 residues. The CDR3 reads CASSAGALNEKLFF. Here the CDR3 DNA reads TGTGCCAGCAGCGCCGGAGCTTTAAATGAAAAACTGTTTTTT.

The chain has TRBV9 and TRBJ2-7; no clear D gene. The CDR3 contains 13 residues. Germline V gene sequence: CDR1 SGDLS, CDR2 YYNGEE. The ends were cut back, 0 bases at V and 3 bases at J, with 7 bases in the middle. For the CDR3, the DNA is TGTGCCAGCAGCGTAGGTGCCAACTACGAGCAGTACTTC. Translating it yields CASSVGANYEQYF.

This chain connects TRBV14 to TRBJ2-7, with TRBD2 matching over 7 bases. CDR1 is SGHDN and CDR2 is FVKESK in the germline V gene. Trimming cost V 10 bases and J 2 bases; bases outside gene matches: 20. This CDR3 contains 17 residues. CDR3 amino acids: CANGGERDDASTYEQYF. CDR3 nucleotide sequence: TGTGCCAACGGAGGGGAGCGGGATGATGCTAGTACCTACGAGCAGTACTTC.

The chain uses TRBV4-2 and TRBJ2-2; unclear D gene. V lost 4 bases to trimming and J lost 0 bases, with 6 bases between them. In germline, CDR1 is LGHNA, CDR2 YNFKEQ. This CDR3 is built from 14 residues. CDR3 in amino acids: CASSPHANTGELFF. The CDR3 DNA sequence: TGTGCCAGCAGCCCCCACGCGAACACCGGGGAGCTGTTTTTT.